The TCR beta chain under discussion was sequenced for a study of shared clonotypes between healthy human individuals (dated by TCRdb to the early 2020s). Regarding the complete study: A couple of women and three men aged 18 to 49 years were included in the cohort. For each donor, three plates each were used for CD4 naive and CD4 memory, two plates were used for CD8 naive, and one plate was used for CD8 memory. The study deeply sequenced blood TCR repertoires of five healthy adults to estimate repertoire size and the extent of clonotype sharing between individuals. To increase sequencing depth and limit assay-specific biases, different laboratories used diverse techniques to prepare libraries and sequence TCR repertoires. Leukapheresis yielded between about 0.9 and 10 billion PBMCs per donor. What the authors observed across the whole study: Because the study included a small number of donors, the genetic and exposure-history diversity represented was limited. Rarefaction of sorted-subset datasets indicated incomplete sequencing despite the large sequencing depth. Clonotypes shared by all four sorted-subset donors showed higher generation probabilities than non-shared clonotypes. Sharing across four donors was observed for approximately 4.6% of naive CD4, 3% to 3.5% of naive CD8, over 2% of memory CD4, and around 0.42% of memory CD8 clonotypes. Naive subsets generally had larger estimated clonotype richness than memory subsets did. Only blood was sampled, and tissue TCR repertoires likely differ from those in blood. Pairwise subsampling indicated that sequencing depth was expected to affect the degree of clonotype sharing among donors.

Using the deep immunoSEQ assay, multiplex PCR amplified TCR CDR3 regions from genomic DNA. Genomic DNA extracted from each cell subset was distributed evenly over all wells of several immunoSEQ 96-well plates, and each plate served as one replicate. For sorted subsets, each replicate PCR was loaded with 200 ng genomic DNA, equivalent to about 33,000 T cell genomes. Purified libraries were measured with a Qubit 3.0 fluorometer, size-checked on a Bioanalyzer 2100, and measured again with the KAPA Library Quantification kit. Every immunoSEQ 96-well plate was sequenced on a dedicated single-read 150-cycle Illumina NextSeq 550 flow cell. The authors processed their data as follows. Because only junctional sequences without quality scores were contained in the immunoSEQ output, filtering matching that applied to full-length reads could not be performed. To assign V/J genes and CDR3, sequences were annotated using PyIR, a Python wrapper for IgBLAST v1.9, with IMGT germline references. Reads were removed for weak V/J assignments (E-value above 1e-6), missing CDR3, stop codons, out-of-frame junctions, or ambiguous translated residues. A V3J clonotype was defined by an identical inferred V gene, J gene, and CDR3 amino acid sequence. To compute the percentage overlap between repertoires, the number of shared unique clonotypes was divided by the size of the smaller repertoire. Three approaches were used to assess repertoire richness: RTK rarefaction, the Chao1 estimator, and Recon v2.1 estimates of unobserved clonotypes. Generation probabilities for all TCRbeta clonotypes obtained by the gDNA method from a handful of donors were computed using OLGA. Held by TCRdb, this immuneACCESS table contains in-frame sequences only and omits some clones. Under half of the omission traces to an unresolved V gene where checked; the cause of the rest is unknown. That table gives V, J and clone size, and the DNA gave D and trimming. The sample contains around 1 million clones, 76% of them found a single time. Approximately 1.5% of the sample is held by the ten biggest clonotypes.

Note on this clone: The specificity of this receptor is unknown. Base qualities are not provided; no much larger clone lies one nucleotide away.

After removal of 5 bases from V and 3 bases from J, the junction retains 7 bases not matched to a gene. Taken from the germline V gene, the CDR1 and CDR2 loops are MNHNS and SASEGT. Spanning cysteine to phenylalanine, the CDR3 consists of 14 amino acids. CDR3 DNA is the only sequence kept; it has 42 bases, read in frame from the first base. Donors were healthy HIV-negative adults with no recently reported acute infections or vaccinations. Every donor was a Caucasian adult residing in Nashville, Tennessee, USA. CD4+ T cells were enriched by magnetic negative selection; naive cells were then positively selected on CD45RA, and the negative fraction formed the memory subset. Blood was obtained by leukapheresis, after which PBMCs were separated by Ficoll-Histopaque density gradient centrifugation and cryopreserved in liquid nitrogen vapor phase. Analytical flow cytometry was used to check the purity and quantity of each magnetically sorted T cell population. Genomic DNA was isolated from each sorted fraction and quantified by UV absorbance on a Nanodrop 2000c.

This TCR came from a man in his late teens or twenties in good health. Sequencing input: memory CD4+ T cells sorted from blood. Explained via the paper, the cell subset or site label denotes: CD45RA-negative fraction. Recombination joined TRBV6-1 with TRBJ2-7, and TRBD1 aligns with 7 junction nucleotides. In nucleotide form, the sequence is TGTGCCAGCAGTTATTTGGACAGGTACTACGAGCAGTACTTC. Its coded protein is CASSYLDRYYEQYF.